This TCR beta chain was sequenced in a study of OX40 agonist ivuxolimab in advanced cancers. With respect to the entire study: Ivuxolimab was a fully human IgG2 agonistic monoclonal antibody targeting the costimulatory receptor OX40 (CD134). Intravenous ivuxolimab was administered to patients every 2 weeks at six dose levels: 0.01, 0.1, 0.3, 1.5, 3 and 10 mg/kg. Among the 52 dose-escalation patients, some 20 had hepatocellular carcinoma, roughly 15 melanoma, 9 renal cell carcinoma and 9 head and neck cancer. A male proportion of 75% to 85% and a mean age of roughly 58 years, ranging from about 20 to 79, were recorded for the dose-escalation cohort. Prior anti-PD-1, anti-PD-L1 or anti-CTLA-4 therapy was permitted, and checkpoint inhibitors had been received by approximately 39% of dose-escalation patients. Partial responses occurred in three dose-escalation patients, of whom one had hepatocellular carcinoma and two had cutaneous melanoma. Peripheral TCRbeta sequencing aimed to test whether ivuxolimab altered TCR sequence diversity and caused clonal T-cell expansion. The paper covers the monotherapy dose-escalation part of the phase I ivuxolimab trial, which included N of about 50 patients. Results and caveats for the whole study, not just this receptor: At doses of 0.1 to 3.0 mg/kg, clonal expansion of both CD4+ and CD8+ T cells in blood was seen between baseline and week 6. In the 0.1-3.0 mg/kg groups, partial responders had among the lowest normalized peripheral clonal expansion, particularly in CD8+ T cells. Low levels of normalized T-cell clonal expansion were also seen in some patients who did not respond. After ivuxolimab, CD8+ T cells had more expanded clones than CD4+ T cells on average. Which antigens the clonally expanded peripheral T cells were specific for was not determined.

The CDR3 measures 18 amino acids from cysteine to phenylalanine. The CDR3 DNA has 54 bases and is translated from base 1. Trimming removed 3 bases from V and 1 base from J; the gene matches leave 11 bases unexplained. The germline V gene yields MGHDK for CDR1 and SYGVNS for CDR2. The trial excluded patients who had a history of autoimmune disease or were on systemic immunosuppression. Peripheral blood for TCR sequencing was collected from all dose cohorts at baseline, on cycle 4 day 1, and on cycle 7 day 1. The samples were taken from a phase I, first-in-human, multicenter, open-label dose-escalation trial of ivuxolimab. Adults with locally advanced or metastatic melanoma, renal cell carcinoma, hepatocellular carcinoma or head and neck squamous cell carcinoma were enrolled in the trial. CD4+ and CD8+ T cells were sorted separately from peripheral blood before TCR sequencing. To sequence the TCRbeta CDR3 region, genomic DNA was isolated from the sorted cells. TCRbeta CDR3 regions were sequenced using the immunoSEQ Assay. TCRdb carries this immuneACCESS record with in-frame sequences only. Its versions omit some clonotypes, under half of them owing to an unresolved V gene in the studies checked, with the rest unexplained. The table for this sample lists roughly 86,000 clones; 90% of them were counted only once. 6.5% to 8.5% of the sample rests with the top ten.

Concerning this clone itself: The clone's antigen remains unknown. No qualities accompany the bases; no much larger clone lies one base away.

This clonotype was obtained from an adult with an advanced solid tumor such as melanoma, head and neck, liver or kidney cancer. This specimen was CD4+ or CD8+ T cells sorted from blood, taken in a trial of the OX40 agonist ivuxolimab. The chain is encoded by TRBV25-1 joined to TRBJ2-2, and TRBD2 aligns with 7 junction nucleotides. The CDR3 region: CASSDRSGLAVNTGELFF. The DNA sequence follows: TGTGCCAGCAGTGATCGGTCTGGGCTAGCGGTGAACACCGGGGAGCTGTTTTTT.